This TCR beta chain appears in the sequencing data of a study of blood T cell repertoires in COVID-19. At the level of the study: There were acute and convalescent COVID-19 samples, and they came from the United States, Italy and Spain. Sample material is recorded as cDNA or gDNA derived from T cells, B-cell-depleted T cells, or PBMCs.

CDR1 and CDR2 from the germline V gene are MNHNY and SVGAGI (reference sequence). The CDR3 is made up of 16 amino acids. V gave up 2 bases and J gave up 6 bases; unmatched junction bases: 9. In the original workflow: Reference gene primer amplification in the assay estimated nucleated cell counts. The assay was immunoSEQ multiplex PCR, and TCRdb's table has in-frame clones only and misses some. The D gene and trimming were derived from the DNA, and the V and J assignments and clone size from that table. The sample has over 400,000 clones, approximately 85% seen once. The material sequenced was peripheral blood. This sequence originates from a human donor in a cohort sampled during active COVID-19. This chain uses TRBV6-6 with TRBJ1-4, with 7 positions matching TRBD1. The CDR3 sequence: CASSYPGTAKHEKLFF. For the CDR3, the DNA is TGTGCCAGCAGTTACCCTGGGACAGCTAAACATGAAAAACTGTTTTTT.